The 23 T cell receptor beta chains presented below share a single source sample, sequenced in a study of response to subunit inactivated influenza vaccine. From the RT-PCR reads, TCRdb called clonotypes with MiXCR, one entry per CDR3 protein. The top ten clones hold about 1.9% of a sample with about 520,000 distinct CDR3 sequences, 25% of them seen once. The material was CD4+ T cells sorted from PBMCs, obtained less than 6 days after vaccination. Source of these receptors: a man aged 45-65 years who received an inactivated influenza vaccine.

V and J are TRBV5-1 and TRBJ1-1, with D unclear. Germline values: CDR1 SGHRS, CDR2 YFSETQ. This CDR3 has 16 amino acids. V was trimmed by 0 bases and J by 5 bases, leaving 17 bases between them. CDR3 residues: CASSLEGTGRGTEAFF. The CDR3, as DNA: TGCGCCAGCAGCTTGGAAGGTACCGGCCGGGGAACTGAAGCTTTCTTT.

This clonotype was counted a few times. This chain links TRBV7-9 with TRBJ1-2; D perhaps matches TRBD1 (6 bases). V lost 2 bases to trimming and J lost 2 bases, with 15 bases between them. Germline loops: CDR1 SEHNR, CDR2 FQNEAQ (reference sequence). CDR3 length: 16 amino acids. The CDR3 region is CASSLSARGVNYGYTF. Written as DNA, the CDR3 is TGTGCCAGCAGCTTAAGCGCCAGGGGCGTAAACTATGGCTACACCTTC.

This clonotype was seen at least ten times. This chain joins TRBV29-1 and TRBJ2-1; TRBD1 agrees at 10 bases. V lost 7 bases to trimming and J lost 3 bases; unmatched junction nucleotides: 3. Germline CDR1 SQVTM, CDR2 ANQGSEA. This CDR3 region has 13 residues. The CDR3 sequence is CSGGQGFYNEQFF. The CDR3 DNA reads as TGCAGCGGGGGACAGGGGTTCTACAATGAGCAGTTCTTC.

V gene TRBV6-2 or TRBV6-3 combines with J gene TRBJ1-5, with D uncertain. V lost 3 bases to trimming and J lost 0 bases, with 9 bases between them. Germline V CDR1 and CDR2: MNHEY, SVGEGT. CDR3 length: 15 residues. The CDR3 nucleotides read TGTGCCAGCAGTTATGCAGTGGGTAGCAATCAGCCCCAGCATTTT. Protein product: CASSYAVGSNQPQHF.

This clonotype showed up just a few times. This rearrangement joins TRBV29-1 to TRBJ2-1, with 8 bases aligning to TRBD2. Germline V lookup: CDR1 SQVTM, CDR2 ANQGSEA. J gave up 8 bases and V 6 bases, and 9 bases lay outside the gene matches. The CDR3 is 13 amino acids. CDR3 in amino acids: CSVSGRGVDEQFF. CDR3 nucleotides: TGCAGCGTGAGCGGGAGAGGCGTCGATGAGCAGTTCTTC.

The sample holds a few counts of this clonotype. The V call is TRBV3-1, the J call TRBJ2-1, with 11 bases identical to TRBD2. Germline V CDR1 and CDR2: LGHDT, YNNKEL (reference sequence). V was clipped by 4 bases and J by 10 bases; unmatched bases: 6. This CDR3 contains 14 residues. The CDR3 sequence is CASSLIGTSGEQFF. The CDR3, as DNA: TGTGCCAGCAGCCTAATCGGGACTAGCGGCGAGCAGTTCTTC.

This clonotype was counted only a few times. CDR3 sequence reads: CASSLQSLGQGRVSSYEQYF. CDR3 DNA: TGCGCCAGCAGCTTACAAAGCTTGGGACAGGGAAGAGTAAGCTCCTACGAGCAGTACTTC. V usage is TRBV5-1 and J usage is TRBJ2-7; TRBD1 agrees at 9 bases. The CDR3 extends over 20 amino acids. The V and J ends lost 2 bases and 0 bases, in that order; junction bases with no gene match: 18. The V gene's germline CDR1 is SGHRS and CDR2 YFSETQ.

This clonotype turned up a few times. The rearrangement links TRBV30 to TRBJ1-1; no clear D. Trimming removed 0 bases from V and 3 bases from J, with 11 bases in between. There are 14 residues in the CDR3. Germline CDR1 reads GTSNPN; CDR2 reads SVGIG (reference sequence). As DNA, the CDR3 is TGTGCCTGGAGTGTGGCAGCCAGTTACACTGAAGCTTTCTTT. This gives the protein CAWSVAASYTEAFF.

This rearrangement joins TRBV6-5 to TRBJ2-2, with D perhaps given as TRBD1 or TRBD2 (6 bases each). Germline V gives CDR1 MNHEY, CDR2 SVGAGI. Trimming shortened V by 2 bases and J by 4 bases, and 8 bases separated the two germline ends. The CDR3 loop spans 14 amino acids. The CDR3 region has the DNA TGTGCCAGCAGTTACAGGGGGGTCACCGGGGAGCTGTTTTTT. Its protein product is CASSYRGVTGELFF.

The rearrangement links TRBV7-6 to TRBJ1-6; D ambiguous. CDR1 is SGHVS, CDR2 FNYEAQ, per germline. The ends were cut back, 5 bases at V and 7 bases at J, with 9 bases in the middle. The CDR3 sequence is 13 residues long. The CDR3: CASSPYYNSPLHF. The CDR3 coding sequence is TGTGCCAGCAGCCCATACTACAATTCACCCCTCCACTTT.

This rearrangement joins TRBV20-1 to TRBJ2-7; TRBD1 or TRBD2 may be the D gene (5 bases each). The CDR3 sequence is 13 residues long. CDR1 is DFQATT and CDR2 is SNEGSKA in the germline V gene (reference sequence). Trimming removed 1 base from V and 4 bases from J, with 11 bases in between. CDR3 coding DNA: TGCAGTGCTAGAGGGGACCCTTTTTACGAGCAGTACTTC. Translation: CSARGDPFYEQYF.

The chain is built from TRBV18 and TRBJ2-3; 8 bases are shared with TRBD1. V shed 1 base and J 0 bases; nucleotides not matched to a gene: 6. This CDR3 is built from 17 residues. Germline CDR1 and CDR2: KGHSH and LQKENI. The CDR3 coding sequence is TGTGCCAGCTCACCACGTGCAAGGACAGGGAGCACAGATACGCAGTATTTT. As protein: CASSPRARTGSTDTQYF.

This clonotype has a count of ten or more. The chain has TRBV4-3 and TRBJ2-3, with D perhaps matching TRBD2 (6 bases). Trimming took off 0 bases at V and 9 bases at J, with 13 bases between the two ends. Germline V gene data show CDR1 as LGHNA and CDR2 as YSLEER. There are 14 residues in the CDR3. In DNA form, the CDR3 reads TGCGCCAGCAGCCAAGACCGGGACTCCACAACGCAGTATTTT. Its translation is CASSQDRDSTTQYF.

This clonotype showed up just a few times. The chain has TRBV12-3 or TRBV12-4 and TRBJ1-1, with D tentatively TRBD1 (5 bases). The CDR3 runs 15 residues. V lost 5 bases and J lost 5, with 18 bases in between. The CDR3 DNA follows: TGTGCCAGCAGTCCGCGGACAAATCGATATACTGAAGCTTTCTTT. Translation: CASSPRTNRYTEAFF.

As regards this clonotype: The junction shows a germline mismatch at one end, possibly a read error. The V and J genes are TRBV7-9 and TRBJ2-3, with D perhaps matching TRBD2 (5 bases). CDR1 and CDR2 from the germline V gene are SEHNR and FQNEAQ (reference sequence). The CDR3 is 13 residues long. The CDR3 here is CASSPPSTYTQYF. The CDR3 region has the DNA TGTGCCAGCAGCCCTCCTAGCACATATACGCAGTATTTT.

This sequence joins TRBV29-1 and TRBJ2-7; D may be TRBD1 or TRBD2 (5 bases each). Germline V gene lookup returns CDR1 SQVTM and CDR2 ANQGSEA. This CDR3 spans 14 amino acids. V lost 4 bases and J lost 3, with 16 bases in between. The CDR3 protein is CSVAGPVGNYEQYF. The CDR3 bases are TGCAGCGTTGCGGGACCGGTAGGGAACTACGAGCAGTACTTC.

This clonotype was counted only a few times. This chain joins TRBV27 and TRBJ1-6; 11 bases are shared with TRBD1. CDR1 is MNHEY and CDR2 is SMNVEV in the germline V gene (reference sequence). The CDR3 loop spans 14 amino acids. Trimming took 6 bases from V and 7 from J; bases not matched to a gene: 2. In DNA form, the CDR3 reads TGTGCCAGCAGCGGACAGGGGGCAAATTCACCCCTCCACTTT. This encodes CASSGQGANSPLHF.

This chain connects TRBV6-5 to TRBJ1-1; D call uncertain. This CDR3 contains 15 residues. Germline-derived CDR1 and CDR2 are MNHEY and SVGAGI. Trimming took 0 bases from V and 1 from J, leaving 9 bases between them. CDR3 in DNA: TGTGCCAGCAGTTACTCGGGCCGACAGAACACTGAAGCTTTCTTT. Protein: CASSYSGRQNTEAFF.

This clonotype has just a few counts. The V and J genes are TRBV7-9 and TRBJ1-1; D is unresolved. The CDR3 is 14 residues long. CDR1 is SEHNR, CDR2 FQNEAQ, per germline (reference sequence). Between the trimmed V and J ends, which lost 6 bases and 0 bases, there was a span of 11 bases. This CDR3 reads CASRPGRLNTEAFF. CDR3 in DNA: TGTGCCAGCAGGCCTGGACGGTTGAACACTGAAGCTTTCTTT.

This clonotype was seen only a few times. The CDR3 DNA reads TGCGCCAGCAGCTTGCTTCTGGGGGATACGCAGTATTTT. The encoded protein is CASSLLLGDTQYF. J is TRBJ2-3 and V is TRBV5-1; no firm D call. With 1 base removed from V and 6 bases from J, the gap between germline ends came to 9 bases. CDR1 and CDR2 (germline): SGHRS, YFSETQ. The CDR3 sequence is 13 residues long.

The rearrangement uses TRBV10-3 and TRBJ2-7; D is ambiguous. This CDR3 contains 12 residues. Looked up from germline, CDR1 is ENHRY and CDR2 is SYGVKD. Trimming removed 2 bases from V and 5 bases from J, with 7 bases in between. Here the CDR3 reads CAISETAHEQYF. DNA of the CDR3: TGTGCCATCAGTGAGACCGCCCACGAGCAGTACTTC.

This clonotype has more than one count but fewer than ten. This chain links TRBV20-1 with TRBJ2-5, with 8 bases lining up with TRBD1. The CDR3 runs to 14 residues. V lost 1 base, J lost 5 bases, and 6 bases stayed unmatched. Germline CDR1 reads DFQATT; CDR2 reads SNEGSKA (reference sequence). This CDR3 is CSARGAGGGETQYF. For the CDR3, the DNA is TGCAGTGCTAGAGGAGCAGGGGGCGGGGAGACCCAGTACTTC.

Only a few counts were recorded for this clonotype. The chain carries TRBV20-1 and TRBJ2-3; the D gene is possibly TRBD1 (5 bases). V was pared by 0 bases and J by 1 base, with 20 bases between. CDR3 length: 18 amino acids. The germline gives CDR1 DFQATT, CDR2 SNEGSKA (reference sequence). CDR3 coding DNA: TGCAGTGCTAGAGATATCCAGGGAAGTAGCTTTGGCACAGATACGCAGTATTTT. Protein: CSARDIQGSSFGTDTQYF.